The source of this T cell receptor (beta chain) is a study of radiotherapy plus CTLA-4 blockade in lung cancer. The sample holds a few counts of this clone. Data came from immunoSEQ multiplex PCR; TCRdb stores just in-frame clones and leaves some out. In the table there are about 45,000 clones, almost 65% of which are singletons. The sequence was collected from a human donor with non-small cell lung cancer who had a partial response to radiotherapy plus ipilimumab. The sequences come from peripheral blood, collected from a patient treated with radiotherapy plus ipilimumab.

Written as DNA, the CDR3 is TGTGCCAGCAGCTCCCGGACTAGCGGGGGGGCCGATGAGCAGTTCTTC. It codes for CASSSRTSGGADEQFF. The chain links TRBV9 to TRBJ2-1, with 15 nucleotides matching TRBD2. V lost 4 bases and J lost 8; bases outside the gene matches: 7. Germline CDR1 SGDLS, CDR2 YYNGEE. This CDR3 comprises 16 residues.